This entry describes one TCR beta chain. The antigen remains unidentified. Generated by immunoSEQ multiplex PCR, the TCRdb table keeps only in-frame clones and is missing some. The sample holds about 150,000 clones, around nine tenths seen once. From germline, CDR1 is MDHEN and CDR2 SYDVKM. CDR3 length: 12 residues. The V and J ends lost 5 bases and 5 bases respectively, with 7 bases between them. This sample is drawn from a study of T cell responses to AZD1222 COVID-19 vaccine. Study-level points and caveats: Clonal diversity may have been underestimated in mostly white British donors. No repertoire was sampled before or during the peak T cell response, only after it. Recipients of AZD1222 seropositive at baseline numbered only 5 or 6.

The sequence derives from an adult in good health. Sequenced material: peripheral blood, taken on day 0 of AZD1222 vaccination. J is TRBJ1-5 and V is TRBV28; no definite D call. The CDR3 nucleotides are TGTGCCAGCAGTGAGAGCTATCAGCCCCAGCATTTT. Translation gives CASSESYQPQHF.